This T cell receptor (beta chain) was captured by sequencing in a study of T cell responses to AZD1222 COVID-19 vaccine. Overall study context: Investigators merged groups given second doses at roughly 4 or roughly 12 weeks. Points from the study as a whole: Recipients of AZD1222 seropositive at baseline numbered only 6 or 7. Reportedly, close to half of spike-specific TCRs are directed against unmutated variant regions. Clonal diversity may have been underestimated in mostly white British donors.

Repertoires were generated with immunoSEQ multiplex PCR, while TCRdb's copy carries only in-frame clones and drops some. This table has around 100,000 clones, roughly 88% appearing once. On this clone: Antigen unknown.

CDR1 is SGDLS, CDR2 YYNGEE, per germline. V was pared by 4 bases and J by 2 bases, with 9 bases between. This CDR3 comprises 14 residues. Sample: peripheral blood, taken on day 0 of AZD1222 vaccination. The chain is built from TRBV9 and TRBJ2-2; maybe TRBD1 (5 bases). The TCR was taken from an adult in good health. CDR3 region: CASSQGHNTGELFF. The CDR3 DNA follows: TGTGCCAGCAGCCAAGGACACAACACCGGGGAGCTGTTTTTT.